Listed below are T cell receptor beta chains from one sample, sequenced in a study of blood T cell repertoires in COVID-19. The data were produced by immunoSEQ multiplex PCR, yet TCRdb's version contains in-frame clones alone and is incomplete. The table has just over 250,000 clones, about 87% seen once. Sample: peripheral blood. All receptors derive from a woman aged 45 to 65 with acute or convalescent COVID-19. The CDR3 runs from the conserved cysteine through the conserved F or W.

J	V	CDR3
TRBJ2-1	TRBV28	CASSLWTSRGDEQFF
TRBJ2-5	TRBV4-3	CASSQAVTVHKETQYF
TRBJ1-5	TRBV10-3	CAISETGAGGLNQPQHF
TRBJ2-7	TRBV11-2	CASSLGATGTYEQYF
TRBJ1-5	TRBV28	CASRPGTGGGQPQHF
TRBJ2-5	TRBV28	CASIGGETQYF
TRBJ2-1	TRBV4-2	CASSQDPGYSYNEQFF
TRBJ1-3	TRBV7-3	CASSLKREDTIYF
TRBJ2-1	TRBV6-2/TRBV6-3	CASSLSGRNEQFF
TRBJ2-7	TRBV7-9	CASSSVRDEQYF
TRBJ2-2	TRBV19	CASRLAGGSTGELFF
TRBJ1-2	TRBV6-1	CASSERTRNYGYTF
TRBJ2-4	TRBV14	CASSRASARLAKNIQYF
TRBJ2-3	TRBV5-6	CASSMRTSGSTVDTQYF
TRBJ2-7	TRBV6-4	CASSFSLAHEQYF
TRBJ1-4	TRBV5-8	CASSLGAFGTNEKLFF
TRBJ2-2	TRBV7-9	CASSLQGNTGELFF
TRBJ2-3	TRBV3-1/TRBV3-2	CASSQAGQGTDTQYF
TRBJ2-1	TRBV4-1	CASSHALITGTSGRSRGEQFF
TRBJ1-3	TRBV29-1	CSVVLGGSGNTIYF
TRBJ1-1	TRBV29-1	CSARTGHMNTEAFF
TRBJ2-1	TRBV5-1	CASSFQVEQFF
TRBJ1-1	TRBV9	CASSPRREAEAFF
TRBJ2-5	TRBV3-1/TRBV3-2	CASSQDALEETQYF
TRBJ1-2	TRBV24-1	CATSDPDRSYGYTF
TRBJ1-5	TRBV15	CATSRDQGGAWQPQHF
TRBJ1-5	TRBV19	CASSLLGEGQPQHF
TRBJ2-2	TRBV11-1	CASSSPTGRSTGELFF
TRBJ1-4	TRBV7-9	CASSLQGGYEKLFF
TRBJ2-7	TRBV19	CASSMGGTFTYEQYF
TRBJ1-2	TRBV7-9	CASSFGGPPYYGYTF
TRBJ1-3	TRBV10-3	CAISGTGSSGNTIYF
TRBJ1-2	TRBV5-1	CASSYETGTGTYGYTF
TRBJ2-2	TRBV5-1	CASRGLGTANTGELFF
TRBJ2-7	TRBV7-7	CASSLGGGKREAPYEQYF
TRBJ2-1	TRBV5-1	CASSLDLAGAFNEQFF
TRBJ1-4	TRBV19	CASSTDRGDEKLFF
TRBJ2-7	TRBV20-1	CSALGDLEQYF
TRBJ2-3	TRBV9	CASSFPGTGAFAGTDTQYF
TRBJ2-7	TRBV4-2	CASSQGPYEQYF
TRBJ2-5	TRBV28	CASSHGTLGETQYF
TRBJ2-7	TRBV6-6	CASSLQGASYEQYF
TRBJ1-1	TRBV7-9	CASSFGGGDTEAFF
TRBJ2-7	TRBV27	CASRRGGEYEQYF
TRBJ1-5	TRBV20-1	CSAAGNQPQHF
TRBJ2-1	TRBV7-2	CASSLDRENEQFF
TRBJ2-3	TRBV28	CASTQGGQGDTQYF
TRBJ1-1	TRBV30	CAWSVTLNTEAFF
TRBJ1-2	TRBV6-6	CASAPGQGHYGYTF
TRBJ2-3	TRBV19	CASSQDRWSDTQYF